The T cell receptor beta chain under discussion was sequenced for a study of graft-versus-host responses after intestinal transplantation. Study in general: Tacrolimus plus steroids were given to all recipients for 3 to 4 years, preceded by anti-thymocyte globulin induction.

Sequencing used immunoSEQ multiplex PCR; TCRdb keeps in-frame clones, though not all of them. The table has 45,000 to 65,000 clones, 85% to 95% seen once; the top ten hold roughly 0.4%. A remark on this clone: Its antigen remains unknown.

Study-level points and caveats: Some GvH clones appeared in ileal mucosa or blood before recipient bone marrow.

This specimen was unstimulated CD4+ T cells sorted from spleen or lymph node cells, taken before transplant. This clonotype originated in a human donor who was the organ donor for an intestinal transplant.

CDR3 protein: CASSVAGGYTGELFF. The CDR3 DNA reads as TGTGCCAGCAGCGTAGCGGGGGGGTACACCGGGGAGCTGTTTTTT. V usage is TRBV9 and J usage is TRBJ2-2; the match to TRBD2 covers 8 bases. The CDR3 runs 15 residues. Germline CDR1 is SGDLS and CDR2 is YYNGEE. V was pared by 0 bases and J by 3 bases, with 1 base of the junction left unmatched.